These T cell receptor beta chains were read from a single sample in a study of T cells after yellow fever vaccination. TCRdb redid the calling of the 5' RACE reads with MiXCR, one entry per CDR3 protein. The sample has 300,000 to 400,000 distinct CDR3 sequences, roughly 8.7% seen once. Sequences were derived from PBMCs, sampled on the day of the first yellow fever vaccination. Receptors were obtained from a man younger than 35 who received the YFV17D yellow fever vaccine. Each CDR3 is given with its conserved first and last residue. A D gene is named only where the DNA matches it firmly. Not every row has a clone size; where given, it reads once, few, many or a size class.

D gene: TRBD1
J gene: TRBJ2-3
clone size: .
V gene: TRBV6-1
CDR3 DNA: TGTGCCAGCAGTGGGACAGGGTGGGACACAGATACGCAGTATTTT
CDR3 protein: CASSGTGWDTDTQYF

D gene: TRBD2
J gene: TRBJ2-7
clone size: .
V gene: TRBV20-1
CDR3 DNA: TGCAGTGCGTCGGGACCGGGACTAGCGGACGAGCAGTACTTC
CDR3 protein: CSASGPGLADEQYF

D gene: .
J gene: TRBJ2-3
clone size: .
V gene: TRBV5-1
CDR3 DNA: TGCGCCAGCAGCTCGTCTTCCCCAGATACGCAGTATTTT
CDR3 protein: CASSSSSPDTQYF

D gene: TRBD2
J gene: TRBJ2-3
clone size: few
V gene: TRBV5-1
CDR3 DNA: TGCGCCAGCAGCTGGGAGGGACGGCCTCGCGCCGATACGCAGTATTTT
CDR3 protein: CASSWEGRPRADTQYF

D gene: .
J gene: TRBJ2-3
clone size: few
V gene: TRBV20-1
CDR3 DNA: TGCAGTGCTAGGGAGTTGGACACAGATACGCAGTATTTT
CDR3 protein: CSARELDTDTQYF

D gene: .
J gene: TRBJ1-2
clone size: few
V gene: TRBV5-6
CDR3 DNA: TGTGCCAGCAGCCCGGGGTTTAACTATGGCTACACCTTC
CDR3 protein: CASSPGFNYGYTF

D gene: .
J gene: TRBJ1-4
clone size: few
V gene: TRBV7-9
CDR3 DNA: TGTGCCAGCAGCCCGATCGGGGACGGAGAAAAACTGTTTTTT
CDR3 protein: CASSPIGDGEKLFF

D gene: .
J gene: TRBJ2-1
clone size: few
V gene: TRBV6-5
CDR3 DNA: TGTGCCAGCACCATAAGTGTAGGAGCTAAATGGGAGGACAATGAGCAGTTCTTC
CDR3 protein: CASTISVGAKWEDNEQFF

D gene: .
J gene: TRBJ1-5
clone size: .
V gene: TRBV5-1
CDR3 DNA: TGCGCCAGCAGCGAGAACCATAGCAATCAGCCCCAGCATTTT
CDR3 protein: CASSENHSNQPQHF

D gene: .
J gene: TRBJ1-6
clone size: .
V gene: TRBV5-6
CDR3 DNA: TGTGCCAGCAGCTTGTCAGATAATTCACCCCTCCACTTT
CDR3 protein: CASSLSDNSPLHF

D gene: .
J gene: TRBJ2-5
clone size: .
V gene: TRBV11-2
CDR3 DNA: TGTGCCAGCAGCTTAGTCCCCCGAGTAGGAGAGACCCAGTACTTC
CDR3 protein: CASSLVPRVGETQYF

D gene: .
J gene: TRBJ2-4
clone size: .
V gene: TRBV11-2
CDR3 DNA: TGTGCCAGCAGCTTATCAACAGGATCCAAAAACATTCAGTACTTC
CDR3 protein: CASSLSTGSKNIQYF

D gene: TRBD1
J gene: TRBJ2-2
clone size: many
V gene: TRBV19
CDR3 DNA: TGTGCCAGTAGTAACCCAGGGGGCACCGGGGAGCTGTTTTTT
CDR3 protein: CASSNPGGTGELFF

D gene: .
J gene: TRBJ1-5
clone size: few
V gene: TRBV6-1
CDR3 DNA: TGTGCCAGCGAACCGAAGGCGGCAGGACTCTATCAGCCCCAGCATTTT
CDR3 protein: CASEPKAAGLYQPQHF

D gene: .
J gene: TRBJ1-4
clone size: .
V gene: TRBV12-3/TRBV12-4
CDR3 DNA: TGTGCCAGCAGCTTCGTTCCGACAGGTTGGGGTGAAAAACTGTTTTTT
CDR3 protein: CASSFVPTGWGEKLFF

D gene: .
J gene: TRBJ1-1
clone size: many
V gene: TRBV30
CDR3 DNA: TGTGCCTGGACTATTCACTCGGGCAGGAACACTGAAGCTTTCTTT
CDR3 protein: CAWTIHSGRNTEAFF

D gene: .
J gene: TRBJ1-1
clone size: .
V gene: TRBV19
CDR3 DNA: TGTGCCAGTAGTATTTCCTCCGTACGCATGAACACTGAAGCTTTCTTT
CDR3 protein: CASSISSVRMNTEAFF

D gene: TRBD2
J gene: TRBJ2-7
clone size: few
V gene: TRBV12-3/TRBV12-4
CDR3 DNA: TGTGCCAGCAGTGCGAAACCGGGACTAGCGGGGCTAAAACCCTTCTACGAGCAGTACTTC
CDR3 protein: CASSAKPGLAGLKPFYEQYF

D gene: .
J gene: TRBJ2-7
clone size: few
V gene: TRBV4-3
CDR3 DNA: TGCGCCAGCAGCCAAGATCCGGCAGGGGTGTACGGCGAGCAGTACTTC
CDR3 protein: CASSQDPAGVYGEQYF

D gene: .
J gene: TRBJ2-2
clone size: .
V gene: TRBV5-1
CDR3 DNA: TGCGCCAGCAGCTTGTGGCCCACAGCTAACACCGGGGAGCTGTTTTTT
CDR3 protein: CASSLWPTANTGELFF

D gene: .
J gene: TRBJ2-3
clone size: .
V gene: TRBV4-2
CDR3 DNA: TGTGCCAGCAGCCAAGGACAGGACCCGAGCACAGATACGCAGTATTTT
CDR3 protein: CASSQGQDPSTDTQYF

D gene: TRBD1
J gene: TRBJ2-5
clone size: .
V gene: TRBV6-2/TRBV6-3
CDR3 DNA: TGTGCCAGCAACCGTGACAGGGGCCAAGAGACCCAGTACTTC
CDR3 protein: CASNRDRGQETQYF

D gene: TRBD1
J gene: TRBJ2-1
clone size: many
V gene: TRBV12-3/TRBV12-4
CDR3 DNA: TGTGCCAGCAGCGGGACAGGGTGGTCCTACAATGAGCAGTTCTTC
CDR3 protein: CASSGTGWSYNEQFF

D gene: TRBD1
J gene: TRBJ1-5
clone size: .
V gene: TRBV19
CDR3 DNA: TGTGCCAGTAGTCCGGGACAGTTCCGCAATCAGCCCCAGCATTTT
CDR3 protein: CASSPGQFRNQPQHF

D gene: .
J gene: TRBJ2-5
clone size: many
V gene: TRBV20-1
CDR3 DNA: TGCAGTGCTAGAGATCTACACAGACAAGAGACCCAGTACTTC
CDR3 protein: CSARDLHRQETQYF

D gene: .
J gene: TRBJ1-3
clone size: few
V gene: TRBV25-1
CDR3 DNA: TGTGCCAGCAGTGGATACGGGGACTCTGGAAACACCATATATTTT
CDR3 protein: CASSGYGDSGNTIYF

D gene: TRBD1
J gene: TRBJ2-7
clone size: .
V gene: TRBV12-3/TRBV12-4
CDR3 DNA: TGTGCCAGCAGTTTTTATGGGACAGGAAAGTACTTC
CDR3 protein: CASSFYGTGKYF

D gene: .
J gene: TRBJ1-1
clone size: few
V gene: TRBV9
CDR3 DNA: TGTGCCAGCAGCGTAGGGAAGGGAACTGAAGCTTTCTTT
CDR3 protein: CASSVGKGTEAFF

D gene: .
J gene: TRBJ2-3
clone size: .
V gene: TRBV18
CDR3 DNA: TGTGCCAGCTCAGATAATCAGGGGAACACAGATACGCAGTATTTT
CDR3 protein: CASSDNQGNTDTQYF

D gene: .
J gene: TRBJ2-3
clone size: few
V gene: TRBV4-3
CDR3 DNA: TGCGCCAGCAGCCGACGAAAACGGCAGACCAACACAGATACGCAGTATTTT
CDR3 protein: CASSRRKRQTNTDTQYF

D gene: TRBD1
J gene: TRBJ1-3
clone size: many
V gene: TRBV3-1
CDR3 DNA: TGTGCCAGCAGCCCGGGACAGGGAAACACCATATATTTT
CDR3 protein: CASSPGQGNTIYF

D gene: .
J gene: TRBJ1-6
clone size: .
V gene: TRBV5-1
CDR3 DNA: TGCGCCAGCAGGCTGGATCAGCATAATTCACCCCTCCACTTT
CDR3 protein: CASRLDQHNSPLHF

D gene: .
J gene: TRBJ2-1
clone size: many
V gene: TRBV5-1
CDR3 DNA: TGCGCCAGCAGCTTGGAGGGGCGAGCTTACAATGAGCAGTTCTTC
CDR3 protein: CASSLEGRAYNEQFF

D gene: .
J gene: TRBJ2-2
clone size: .
V gene: TRBV5-5
CDR3 DNA: TGTGCCAGCAACGACAGTCCAAGGAGCAACACCGGGGAGCTGTTTTTT
CDR3 protein: CASNDSPRSNTGELFF

D gene: .
J gene: TRBJ2-2
clone size: .
V gene: TRBV7-2
CDR3 DNA: TGTGCCAGCAGCTTAGGGGGGACTCCCGGGGAGCTGTTTTTT
CDR3 protein: CASSLGGTPGELFF

D gene: .
J gene: TRBJ1-2
clone size: .
V gene: TRBV20-1
CDR3 DNA: TGCAGTGCTCCTCGACAAGGGGCGAATGGCTACACCTTC
CDR3 protein: CSAPRQGANGYTF

D gene: .
J gene: TRBJ2-6
clone size: few
V gene: TRBV12-3/TRBV12-4
CDR3 DNA: TGTGCCAGCAGCCTCCAACCCTCTGGGGCCAACGTCCTGACTTTC
CDR3 protein: CASSLQPSGANVLTF

D gene: TRBD1
J gene: TRBJ2-3
clone size: once
V gene: TRBV5-4
CDR3 DNA: TGTGCCAGCGGATGGACAGGGGGGGATACGCAGTATTTT
CDR3 protein: CASGWTGGDTQYF

D gene: .
J gene: TRBJ2-5
clone size: few
V gene: TRBV4-1
CDR3 DNA: TGCGCCAGCAGCCAAAACGGCGGGAAGTCCCAGTACTTC
CDR3 protein: CASSQNGGKSQYF

D gene: TRBD2
J gene: TRBJ2-3
clone size: many
V gene: TRBV11-2
CDR3 DNA: TGTGCCAGCAGCTTGAGGAGCGGGGGAAGCACAGATACGCAGTATTTT
CDR3 protein: CASSLRSGGSTDTQYF

D gene: .
J gene: TRBJ2-3
clone size: many
V gene: TRBV5-1
CDR3 DNA: TGCGCCAGCAGCTTGGCCTGGGGGGGCGATACGCAGTATTTT
CDR3 protein: CASSLAWGGDTQYF